This TCR beta chain was retrieved from a study of OX40 agonist ivuxolimab in advanced cancers. The table lists this clone with a count of one. Clones were sequenced by immunoSEQ multiplex PCR, and TCRdb holds only the in-frame ones, with some missing. The data hold about 46,000 clones, with more than 85% observed a single time. The CDR3 covers 15 residues. V lost 5 bases to trimming and J lost 2 bases, with 13 bases between them. Germline CDR1 is SGHVS and CDR2 is FQNEAQ. The TCR comes from an adult with an advanced solid tumor such as melanoma, head and neck, liver or kidney cancer. Specimen: CD4+ or CD8+ T cells sorted from blood, collected in a trial of the OX40 agonist ivuxolimab. The chain links TRBV7-8 to TRBJ2-4; weak D call: TRBD1 (6 bases). CDR3 sequence (DNA): TGTGCCAGCAGCATCTCGGGACACCCCAAAAACATTCAGTACTTC. It translates to CASSISGHPKNIQYF. The variable domain in full, with the rest retrieved from reference TRBV7-8 and TRBJ2-4, is GAGVSQSPRYKVAKRGQDVALRCDPISGHVSLFWYQQALGQGPEFLTYFQNEAQLDKSGLPSDRFFAERPEGSVSTLKIQRTQQEDSAVYLCASSISGHPKNIQYFGAGTRLSVL.